Below are 18 T cell receptor beta chains sequenced from a single sample in a study of control samples from healthy donors and cancer patients. Produced via immunoSEQ multiplex PCR; TCRdb's table is partial and in-frame only. This table has about 150,000 clones, roughly 92% appearing once. Material for sequencing was blood. These receptors were taken from a woman aged 18-30 years in good health.

The chain is built from TRBV7-2 and TRBJ2-7; maybe TRBD2 (6 bases). Germline CDR1 reads SGHTA; CDR2 reads FQGNSA. V was cut by 1 base and J by 0 bases, with 10 bases left in between. This CDR3 contains 15 residues. The DNA of the CDR3 is TGTGCCAGCAGCTTAGTCGGAGGGATCTCCTACGAGCAGTACTTC. It codes for CASSLVGGISYEQYF.

The V gene is TRBV5-4, the J gene TRBJ1-1, with D perhaps TRBD1 (5 bases). The CDR3 contains 17 residues. The ends were cut back, 4 bases at V and 0 bases at J, with 19 bases in the middle. CDR1 is SGHNT and CDR2 is YYREEE in the germline V gene (reference sequence). CDR3 protein: CASSHGGGRELNTEAFF. In DNA form, the CDR3 reads TGTGCCAGCAGCCATGGGGGGGGACGAGAACTGAACACTGAAGCTTTCTTT.

This clone showed up just once. V gene TRBV11-2 combines with J gene TRBJ2-7; 7 nucleotides align to TRBD1. CDR1 is SGHAT, CDR2 FQNNGV, per germline. The CDR3 contains 17 residues. Trimming at V came to 5 bases and at J to 3 bases, leaving 16 bases not matched to a gene. CDR3 protein: CASSQPQGGQNLYEQYF. The CDR3 DNA reads TGTGCCAGCAGCCAACCGCAAGGGGGACAGAATCTCTACGAGCAGTACTTC.

The genes are TRBV7-8 and TRBJ1-3; D gene uncertain. Per germline, CDR1 SGHVS and CDR2 FQNEAQ. The V and J ends lost 2 bases and 1 base respectively, with 12 bases between them. The CDR3 extends over 16 amino acids. The CDR3 DNA reads TGTGCCAGCAGCTTAAGATCCTTCCGGTCTGGAAACACCATATATTTT. Its translation: CASSLRSFRSGNTIYF. The full variable domain, with the rest looked up from reference TRBV7-8 and TRBJ1-3, is GAGVSQSPRYKVAKRGQDVALRCDPISGHVSLFWYQQALGQGPEFLTYFQNEAQLDKSGLPSDRFFAERPEGSVSTLKIQRTQQEDSAVYLCASSLRSFRSGNTIYFGEGSWLTVV.

The chain employs TRBV7-3 and TRBJ1-6; D is uncertain. The CDR3 runs to 15 residues. Trimming took 2 bases from V and 3 from J, leaving 8 bases between them. Germline CDR1 reads SGHTA; CDR2 reads FQGTGA. The CDR3 spells CASSLVGNYNSPLHF. In nucleotides, the CDR3 is TGTGCCAGCAGCTTAGTGGGGAACTATAATTCACCCCTCCACTTT.

The chain is built from TRBV10-3 and TRBJ2-7, with a tentative D call TRBD1 (5 bases). CDR1 is ENHRY and CDR2 is SYGVKD in the germline V gene. The V gene lost 4 bases and the J gene lost 6 bases, with 10 bases spanning the gap. The CDR3 has 12 amino acids. DNA for the CDR3: TGTGCCATCAGTGGGGGCTTAAGCGAGCAGTACTTC. Encoded protein: CAISGGLSEQYF.

The CDR3 reads CASRFSGGFQETQYF. The CDR3 nucleotides are TGTGCCAGCAGATTTAGCGGGGGCTTCCAAGAGACCCAGTACTTC. The chain couples TRBV27 to TRBJ2-5; 9 bases agree with TRBD2. The CDR3 has 15 amino acids. Germline V gene data show CDR1 as MNHEY and CDR2 as SMNVEV (reference sequence). V shed 6 bases, J shed 1 base, and the junction held 6 bases outside the gene matches.

V and J are TRBV6-6 and TRBJ1-1; D is ambiguous. Germline lookup yields CDR1 MNHNY and CDR2 SVGAGI (reference sequence). With 2 bases removed from V and 4 bases from J, the gap between germline ends came to 14 bases. This CDR3 is 15 amino acids long. The DNA for the CDR3 is TGTGCCAGCAGTTACGCGCGGGGAGGCGCCACTGAAGCTTTCTTT. This encodes CASSYARGGATEAFF.

The V gene is TRBV5-6, the J gene TRBJ1-2; D call uncertain. The CDR3 is 12 residues long. Trimming stripped 4 bases from V and 6 bases from J, with 10 bases between. Germline CDR1 and CDR2: SGHDT and YYEEEE. CDR3 loop: CASSRHLDGYTF. The CDR3, as DNA: TGTGCCAGCAGCCGACACTTAGATGGCTACACCTTC.

This chain joins TRBV19 and TRBJ2-5, with D possibly matching TRBD1 (5 bases). The CDR3 runs to 15 residues. Germline V gives CDR1 LNHDA, CDR2 SQIVND (reference sequence). V was pared by 3 bases and J by 1 base, with 12 bases between. This chain's CDR3 is CASSIFGQGQETQYF. The DNA for the CDR3 is TGTGCCAGTAGTATTTTTGGGCAGGGCCAAGAGACCCAGTACTTC.

The rearrangement joins TRBV5-1 to TRBJ2-3; the match to TRBD1 covers 10 bases. The CDR3 covers 16 residues. The germline V gene has CDR1 SGHRS and CDR2 YFSETQ. The V and J ends lost 1 base and 1 base, in that order; junction bases with no gene match: 3. CDR3 loop: CASSLPGTGGTDTQYF. The CDR3 bases are TGCGCCAGCAGCTTGCCCGGGACAGGGGGCACAGATACGCAGTATTTT.

This clone is a singleton in its sample. The rearrangement joins TRBV4-3 to TRBJ1-1; D may be TRBD1 (5 bases). This CDR3 comprises 14 residues. Germline V gene data show CDR1 as LGHNA and CDR2 as YSLEER. Trimming shortened V by 1 base and J by 8 bases, and 14 bases separated the two germline ends. CDR3 in amino acids: CASSQVPQGGEAFF. CDR3 bases: TGCGCCAGCAGCCAAGTTCCCCAGGGTGGGGAAGCTTTCTTT.

In this sample, this clone turned up a few times. This chain uses TRBV6-6 with TRBJ1-6, with 7 bases aligning to TRBD1. The CDR3 loop spans 15 amino acids. V lost 4 bases, J lost 7 bases, and 7 bases stayed unmatched. CDR1 is MNHNY and CDR2 is SVGAGI in the germline V gene (reference sequence). The CDR3 protein is CASSLPGQKNSPLHF. The CDR3 DNA reads TGTGCCAGCAGTTTACCGGGACAGAAGAATTCACCCCTCCACTTT.

The rearrangement joins TRBV7-9 to TRBJ1-1; no firm D call. This CDR3 spans 15 amino acids. The germline CDR1 and CDR2 sequences are SEHNR and FQNEAQ (reference sequence). Trimming left V 1 base short and J 0 bases short, with 9 bases between. This CDR3 is CASSLGSEMNTEAFF. The CDR3 region has the DNA TGTGCCAGCAGCTTAGGTTCAGAAATGAACACTGAAGCTTTCTTT.

V is TRBV3-1 (or the pseudogene TRBV3-2) and J is TRBJ1-1, with D perhaps matching TRBD1 (5 bases). The CDR3 is made up of 15 amino acids. Germline assignment: CDR1 LGHDT and CDR2 YNNKEL (reference sequence). Trimming took off 4 bases at V and 1 base at J, with 13 bases between the two ends. The CDR3 here is CASSPGHLPNTEAFF. The CDR3 coding sequence is TGTGCCAGCAGCCCAGGACATCTGCCGAACACTGAAGCTTTCTTT.

In its sample, this clone was seen once. The chain combines TRBV5-4 with TRBJ2-2, with 9 bases aligning to TRBD1. CDR3 length: 14 residues. Looked up from germline, CDR1 is SGHNT and CDR2 is YYREEE (reference sequence). V lost 7 bases and J lost 5; bases outside the gene matches: 6. CDR3 amino acids: CASYGQGPTGELFF. CDR3 sequence (DNA): TGTGCCAGCTATGGACAGGGGCCAACCGGGGAGCTGTTTTTT.

The V call is TRBV6-5, the J call TRBJ2-3; TRBD1 matches at 9 bases. The V segment lost 6 bases and the J segment 3 bases; nucleotides outside the gene matches: 7. The CDR3 is made up of 15 amino acids. CDR1 is MNHEY, CDR2 SVGAGI, per germline. In nucleotides, the CDR3 is TGTGCCAGCAGCCCCGGGACAGGGATTACAGATACGCAGTATTTT. Encoded protein: CASSPGTGITDTQYF.

The chain recombines TRBV7-9 with TRBJ1-5; D is unresolved. From germline, CDR1 is SEHNR and CDR2 FQNEAQ (reference sequence). V was pared by 5 bases and J by 0 bases, with 5 bases between. The CDR3 is made up of 13 amino acids. CDR3 nucleotides: TGTGCCAGCAGCCAGTATAGCAATCAGCCCCAGCATTTT. This codes for CASSQYSNQPQHF. Supplemented by reference TRBV7-9 and TRBJ1-5, the full variable domain reads DTGVSQNPRHKITKRGQNVTFRCDPISEHNRLYWYRQTLGQGPEFLTYFQNEAQLEKSRLLSDRFSAERPKGSFSTLEIQRTEQGDSAMYLCASSQYSNQPQHFGDGTRLSIL.